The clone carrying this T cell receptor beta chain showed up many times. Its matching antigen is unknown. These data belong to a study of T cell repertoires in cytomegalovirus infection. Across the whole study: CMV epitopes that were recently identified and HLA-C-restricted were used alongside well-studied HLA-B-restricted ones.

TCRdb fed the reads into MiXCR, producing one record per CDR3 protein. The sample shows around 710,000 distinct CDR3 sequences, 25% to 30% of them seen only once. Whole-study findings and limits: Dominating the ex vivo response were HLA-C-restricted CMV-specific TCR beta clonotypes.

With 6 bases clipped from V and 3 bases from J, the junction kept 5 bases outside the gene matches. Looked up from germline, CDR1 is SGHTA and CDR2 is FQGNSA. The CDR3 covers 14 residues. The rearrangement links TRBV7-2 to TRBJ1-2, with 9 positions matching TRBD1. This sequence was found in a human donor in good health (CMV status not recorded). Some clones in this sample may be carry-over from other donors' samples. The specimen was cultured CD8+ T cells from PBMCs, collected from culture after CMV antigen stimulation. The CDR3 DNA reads TGTGCCAGCAGTCTTACAGGGGGCGACTATGGCTACACCTTC. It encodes CASSLTGGDYGYTF.